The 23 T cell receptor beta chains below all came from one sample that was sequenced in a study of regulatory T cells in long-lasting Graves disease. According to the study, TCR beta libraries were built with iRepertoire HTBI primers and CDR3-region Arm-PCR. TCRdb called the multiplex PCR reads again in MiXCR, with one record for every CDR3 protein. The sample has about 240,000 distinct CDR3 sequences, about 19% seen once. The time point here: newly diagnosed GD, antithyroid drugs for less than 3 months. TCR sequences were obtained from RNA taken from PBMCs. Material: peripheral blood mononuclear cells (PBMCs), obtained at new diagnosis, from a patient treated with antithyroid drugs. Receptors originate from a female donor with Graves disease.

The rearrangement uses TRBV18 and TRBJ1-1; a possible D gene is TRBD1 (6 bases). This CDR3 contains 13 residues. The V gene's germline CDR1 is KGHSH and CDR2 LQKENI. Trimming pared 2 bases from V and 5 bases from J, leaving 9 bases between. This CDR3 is CASSPTGRTEAFF. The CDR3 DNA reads TGTGCCAGCTCACCAACAGGGAGGACTGAAGCTTTCTTT.

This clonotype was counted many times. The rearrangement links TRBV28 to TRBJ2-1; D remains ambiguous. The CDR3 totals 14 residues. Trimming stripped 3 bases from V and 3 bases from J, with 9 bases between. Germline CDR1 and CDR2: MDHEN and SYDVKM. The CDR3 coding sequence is TGTGCCAGCAGTTTGGTGGCGGACTACAATGAGCAGTTCTTC. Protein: CASSLVADYNEQFF.

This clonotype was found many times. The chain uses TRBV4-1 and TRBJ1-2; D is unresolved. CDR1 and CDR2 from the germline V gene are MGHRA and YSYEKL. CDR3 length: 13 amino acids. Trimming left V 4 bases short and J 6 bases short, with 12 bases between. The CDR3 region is CASSLRSEDGYTF. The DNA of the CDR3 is TGCGCCAGCAGCCTCCGTAGTGAGGATGGCTACACCTTC.

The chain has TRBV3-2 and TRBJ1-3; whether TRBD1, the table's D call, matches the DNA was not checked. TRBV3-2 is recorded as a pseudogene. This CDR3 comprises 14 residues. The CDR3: CASSQDGEGNTIYF. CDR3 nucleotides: TGTGCCAGCAGCCAAGATGGTGAGGGGAACACCATATATTTT.

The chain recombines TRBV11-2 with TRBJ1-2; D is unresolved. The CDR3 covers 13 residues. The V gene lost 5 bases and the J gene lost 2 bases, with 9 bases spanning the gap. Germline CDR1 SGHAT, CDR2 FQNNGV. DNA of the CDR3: TGTGCCAGCAGCGATAAAGGCAACTATGGCTACACCTTC. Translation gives CASSDKGNYGYTF.

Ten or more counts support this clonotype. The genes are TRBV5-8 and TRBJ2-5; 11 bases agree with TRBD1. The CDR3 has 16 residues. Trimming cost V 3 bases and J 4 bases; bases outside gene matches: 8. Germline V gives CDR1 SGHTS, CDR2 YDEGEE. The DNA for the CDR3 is TGTGCCAGCAGCTGGGGCGGACAGGGGGCGCGAGAGACCCAGTACTTC. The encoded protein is CASSWGGQGARETQYF.

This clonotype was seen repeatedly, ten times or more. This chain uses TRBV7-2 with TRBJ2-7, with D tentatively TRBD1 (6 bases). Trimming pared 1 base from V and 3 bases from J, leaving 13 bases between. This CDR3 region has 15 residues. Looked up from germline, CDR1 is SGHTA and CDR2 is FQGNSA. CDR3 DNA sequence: TGTGCCAGCAGCTTAGTGGGGGCCTTAATCTACGAGCAGTACTTC. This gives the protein CASSLVGALIYEQYF.

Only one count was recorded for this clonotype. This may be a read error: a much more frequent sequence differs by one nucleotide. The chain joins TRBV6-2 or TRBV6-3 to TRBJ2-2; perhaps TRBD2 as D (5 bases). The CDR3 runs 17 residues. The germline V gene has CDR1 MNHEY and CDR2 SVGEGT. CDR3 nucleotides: TGTGCCGGCAGCCCAAGCGGTCATCGGGGAGTCGCCGGGGAGCTGTTTTTT. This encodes CAGSPSGHRGVAGELFF.

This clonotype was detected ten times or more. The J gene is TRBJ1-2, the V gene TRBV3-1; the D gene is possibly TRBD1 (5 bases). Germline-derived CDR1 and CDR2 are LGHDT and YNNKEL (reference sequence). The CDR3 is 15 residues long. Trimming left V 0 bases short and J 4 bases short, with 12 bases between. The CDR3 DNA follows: TGTGCCAGCAGCCAAGAAGCCCTAGGGGCCTATGGCTACACCTTC. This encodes CASSQEALGAYGYTF.

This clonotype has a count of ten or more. The CDR3, as DNA: TGCGCCAGCAGCCAAGAAAGGGGGAAGTACAATGAGCAGTTCTTC. It codes for CASSQERGKYNEQFF. This sequence joins TRBV4-3 and TRBJ2-1; TRBD1 might be the D (6 bases). Trimming cost V 0 bases and J 4 bases, with 10 bases left between them. The CDR3 covers 15 residues. Germline V gene data show CDR1 as LGHNA and CDR2 as YSLEER.

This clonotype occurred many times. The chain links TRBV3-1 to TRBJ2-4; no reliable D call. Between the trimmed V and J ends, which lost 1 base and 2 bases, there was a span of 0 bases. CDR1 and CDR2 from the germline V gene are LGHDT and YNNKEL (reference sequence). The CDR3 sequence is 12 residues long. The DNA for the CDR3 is TGTGCCAGCAGCCAAGCCAAAAACATTCAGTACTTC. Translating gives CASSQAKNIQYF.

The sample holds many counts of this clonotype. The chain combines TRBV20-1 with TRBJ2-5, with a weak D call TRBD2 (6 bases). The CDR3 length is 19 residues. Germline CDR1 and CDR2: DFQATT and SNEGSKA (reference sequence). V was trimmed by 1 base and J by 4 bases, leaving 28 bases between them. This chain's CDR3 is CSARGGWQSNGGRRETQYF. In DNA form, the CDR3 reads TGCAGTGCTAGAGGGGGCTGGCAGTCTAATGGAGGGAGACGAGAGACCCAGTACTTC.

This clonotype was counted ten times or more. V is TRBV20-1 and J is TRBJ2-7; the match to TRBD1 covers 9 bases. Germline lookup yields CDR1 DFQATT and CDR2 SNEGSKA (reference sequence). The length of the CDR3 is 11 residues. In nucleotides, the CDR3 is TGCAGCACAGGGGGCCATGACGAGCAGTACTTC. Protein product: CSTGGHDEQYF.

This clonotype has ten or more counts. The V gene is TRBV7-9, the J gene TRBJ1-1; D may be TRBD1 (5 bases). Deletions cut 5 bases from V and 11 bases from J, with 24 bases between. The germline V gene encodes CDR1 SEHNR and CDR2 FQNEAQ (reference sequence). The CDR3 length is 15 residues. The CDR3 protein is CASSAQTVPRTSAFF. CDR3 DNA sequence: TGTGCCAGCAGCGCACAGACAGTTCCTAGAACTTCGGCTTTCTTT.

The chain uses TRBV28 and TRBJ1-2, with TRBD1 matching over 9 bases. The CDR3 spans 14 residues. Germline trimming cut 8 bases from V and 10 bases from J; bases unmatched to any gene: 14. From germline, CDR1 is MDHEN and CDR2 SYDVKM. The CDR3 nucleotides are TGTGCCAGCCTTTCCGGACAGGGGAGGACCGACTACACCTTC. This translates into CASLSGQGRTDYTF.

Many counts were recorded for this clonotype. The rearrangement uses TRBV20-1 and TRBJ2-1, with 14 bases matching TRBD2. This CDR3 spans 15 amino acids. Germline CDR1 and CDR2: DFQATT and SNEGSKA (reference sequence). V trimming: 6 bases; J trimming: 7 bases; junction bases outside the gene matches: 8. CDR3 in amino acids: CSASTGTSGSNEQFF. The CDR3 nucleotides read TGCAGTGCGTCTACCGGGACTAGCGGGAGTAATGAGCAGTTCTTC.

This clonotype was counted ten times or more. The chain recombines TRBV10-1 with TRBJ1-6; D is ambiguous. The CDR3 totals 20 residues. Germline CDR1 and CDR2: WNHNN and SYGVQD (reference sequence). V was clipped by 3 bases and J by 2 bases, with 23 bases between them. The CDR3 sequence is CASSEEKWGMGATYNSPLHF. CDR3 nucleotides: TGCGCCAGCAGTGAAGAAAAGTGGGGAATGGGAGCGACCTATAATTCACCCCTCCACTTT.

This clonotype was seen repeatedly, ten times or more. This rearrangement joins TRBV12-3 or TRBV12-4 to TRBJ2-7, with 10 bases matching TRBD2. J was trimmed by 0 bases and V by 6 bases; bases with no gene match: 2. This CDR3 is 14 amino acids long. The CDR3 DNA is TGTGCCAGCAGACGGACTAGCGGCTCCTACGAGCAGTACTTC. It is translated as CASRRTSGSYEQYF.

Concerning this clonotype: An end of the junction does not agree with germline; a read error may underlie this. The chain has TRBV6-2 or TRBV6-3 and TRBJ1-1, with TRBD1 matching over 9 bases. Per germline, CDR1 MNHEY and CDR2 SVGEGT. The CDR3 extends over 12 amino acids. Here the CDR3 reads CASSYGGQGTLF. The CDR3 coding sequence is TGTGCCAGCAGTTACGGGGGACAGGGTACTCTCTTT.

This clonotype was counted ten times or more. CDR3 amino acids: CSAGTELSEQYF. CDR3 bases: TGCAGCGCGGGGACGGAATTGAGCGAGCAGTACTTC. V and J are TRBV29-1 and TRBJ2-7; the D gene could be TRBD1 or TRBD2 (5 bases each). This CDR3 spans 12 amino acids. Trimming pared 7 bases from V and 6 bases from J, leaving 16 bases between. CDR1 is SQVTM, CDR2 ANQGSEA, per germline.

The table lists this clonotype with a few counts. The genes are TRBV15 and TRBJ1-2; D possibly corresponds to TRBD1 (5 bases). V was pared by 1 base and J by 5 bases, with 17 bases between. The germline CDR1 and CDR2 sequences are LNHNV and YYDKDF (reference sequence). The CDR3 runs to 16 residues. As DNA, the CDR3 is TGTGCCACCAGCAGAGTCGTGGGACCGCAATTATATGGCTACACCTTC. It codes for CATSRVVGPQLYGYTF.

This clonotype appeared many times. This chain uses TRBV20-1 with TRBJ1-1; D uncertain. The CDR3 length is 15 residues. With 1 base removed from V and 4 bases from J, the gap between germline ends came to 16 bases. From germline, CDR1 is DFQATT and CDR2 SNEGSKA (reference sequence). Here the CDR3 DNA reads TGCAGTGCTAGAGCCGCCTTTTTGCTTTCCACTGAAGCTTTCTTT. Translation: CSARAAFLLSTEAFF.

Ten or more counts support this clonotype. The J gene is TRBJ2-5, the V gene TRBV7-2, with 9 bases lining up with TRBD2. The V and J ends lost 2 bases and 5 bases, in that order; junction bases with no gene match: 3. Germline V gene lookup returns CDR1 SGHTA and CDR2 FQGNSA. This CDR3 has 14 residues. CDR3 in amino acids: CASSLFSGSETQYF. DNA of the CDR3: TGTGCCAGCAGCTTATTTAGCGGGAGTGAGACCCAGTACTTC. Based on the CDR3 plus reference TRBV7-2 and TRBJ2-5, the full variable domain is GAGVSQSPSNKVTEKGKDVELRCDPISGHTALYWYRQSLGQGLEFLIYFQGNSAPDKSGLPSDRFSAERTGGSVSTLTIQRTQQEDSAVYLCASSLFSGSETQYFGPGTRLLVL.